This T cell receptor beta chain was captured by sequencing in a study of blood T cell repertoires in COVID-19. CDR3 length: 13 residues. The germline gives CDR1 LNHDA, CDR2 SQIVND (reference sequence). Original data processing: Estimation of nucleated cell counts was performed using reference gene primer amplification. Generated by immunoSEQ multiplex PCR, the TCRdb table keeps only in-frame clones and is missing some. V and J calls and clone size are copied from that table; D and trimming were computed from the DNA. This table holds some 150,000 clones, approximately 78% found once. This receptor was taken from an elderly man with acute or convalescent COVID-19. The chain couples TRBV19 to TRBJ2-3; D might be TRBD2 (7 bases). Material for sequencing was peripheral blood. The CDR3 here is CATGGIHGDTQYF. In DNA form, the CDR3 reads TGTGCTACGGGGGGCATACATGGTGATACGCAGTATTTT.